The TCR beta chain under discussion was sequenced for a study of graft-versus-host responses after intestinal transplantation. Study context: Every one of the recipients received anti-thymocyte globulin induction and afterwards took tacrolimus and steroids for around 3 years. Study results and limitations: Early post-transplant declines in HvG were associated with peak levels of circulating GvH clones. Individuals carrying graft-donor T cell macrochimerism showed high graft-versus-host to host-versus-graft clonal ratios in allografts. GvH clones surfaced in recipient marrow, some emerging earlier in ileum or blood.

V lost 2 bases, J lost 3 bases, and 14 bases lay in between. The germline CDR1 and CDR2 sequences are MNHEY and SMNVEV (reference sequence). The CDR3 sequence is 15 residues long. Of note for this clone: Its antigen remains unidentified. This CDR3 is also generated by other DNA sequences in the sample.

The protocol was immunoSEQ multiplex PCR, while the TCRdb copy is restricted to in-frame clones and leaves out a portion. The sample consists of more than 85,000 clones, 85% to 95% of them appearing once. The chain links TRBV27 to TRBJ2-7; D perhaps matches TRBD1 (6 bases). Sequencing was performed on unstimulated CD8+ T cells sorted from spleen or lymph node cells, taken before intestinal transplant. This clonotype originated in a human donor who received an intestinal transplant. CDR3 region: CASSLRATGFYEQYF. CDR3 bases: TGTGCCAGCAGTTTAAGGGCGACAGGATTCTACGAGCAGTACTTC.